The entry below describes one T cell receptor (beta chain). The source of the sample is a study of T cell responses to AZD1222 COVID-19 vaccine. Clones were sequenced by immunoSEQ multiplex PCR, and TCRdb holds only the in-frame ones, with some missing. The table lists tens of thousands of clones, 88% of them singletons. The CDR3 is 15 residues long. Germline-derived CDR1 and CDR2 are PRHDT and FYEKMQ (reference sequence). The germline V and J ends were trimmed by 5 bases and 1 base, with 14 bases remaining between them. The chain is built from TRBV13 and TRBJ1-1; perhaps TRBD1 as D (5 bases). Sequencing was performed on peripheral blood, taken 28 days after the second AZD1222 dose. The receptor's source is an adult who received the AZD1222 COVID-19 vaccine. The CDR3 loop reads CASSPRGAKNTEAFF. The CDR3 DNA reads TGTGCCAGCAGCCCCCGGGGCGCGAAGAACACTGAAGCTTTCTTT.